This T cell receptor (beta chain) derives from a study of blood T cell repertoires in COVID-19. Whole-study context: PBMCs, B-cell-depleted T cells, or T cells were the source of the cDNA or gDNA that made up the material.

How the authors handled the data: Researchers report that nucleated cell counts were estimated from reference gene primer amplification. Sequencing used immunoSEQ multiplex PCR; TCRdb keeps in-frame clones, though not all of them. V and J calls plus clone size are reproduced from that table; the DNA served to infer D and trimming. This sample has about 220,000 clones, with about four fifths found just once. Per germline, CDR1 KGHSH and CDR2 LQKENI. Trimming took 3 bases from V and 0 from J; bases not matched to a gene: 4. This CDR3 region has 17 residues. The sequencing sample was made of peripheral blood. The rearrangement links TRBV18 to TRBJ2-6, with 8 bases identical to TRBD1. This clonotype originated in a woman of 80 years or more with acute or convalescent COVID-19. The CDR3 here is CASSPQTGDSGANVLTF. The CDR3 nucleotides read TGTGCCAGCTCACCCCAGACAGGGGACTCTGGGGCCAACGTCCTGACTTTC.